The 15 T cell receptor beta chains in this list originate from one sample, sequenced in a study of glioma-infiltrating T cells after dendritic cell vaccination. TCRdb keeps only in-frame clones here, not all; method: immunoSEQ multiplex PCR. The table lists about 50,000 clones, approximately 85% of them singletons. Sequences were derived from blood, sampled before dendritic cell vaccination. All receptors come from a human donor with glioblastoma.

The V gene is TRBV19, the J gene TRBJ1-3; possibly TRBD1 for D (5 bases). Germline V gene data show CDR1 as LNHDA and CDR2 as SQIVND (reference sequence). The length of the CDR3 is 16 residues. The ends were cut back, 3 bases at V and 2 bases at J, with 14 bases in the middle. This CDR3 reads CASSIERWGAGNTIYF. The DNA of the CDR3 is TGTGCCAGTAGTATCGAACGGTGGGGGGCTGGAAACACCATATATTTT. Combining the CDR3 with reference TRBV19 and TRBJ1-3 gives the whole variable domain DGGITQSPKYLFRKEGQNVTLSCEQNLNHDAMYWYRQDPGQGLRLIYYSQIVNDFQKGDIAEGYSVSREKKESFPLTVTSAQKNPTAFYLCASSIERWGAGNTIYFGEGSWLTVV.

The sample holds a few counts of this clone. This sequence joins TRBV7-2 and TRBJ1-2; maybe TRBD1 (6 bases). V lost 5 bases and J lost 3, with 19 bases in between. CDR3 size: 16 residues. Germline V lookup: CDR1 SGHTA, CDR2 FQGNSA. Here the CDR3 DNA reads TGTGCCAGCAGCGGGGGGGGCAGGGGCAAAGACTATGGCTACACCTTC. Translation: CASSGGGRGKDYGYTF.

This clone was seen more than once but under ten times. This chain uses TRBV14 with TRBJ2-5; TRBD2 is a possible D gene (6 bases). The CDR3 runs 15 residues. Per the germline V gene, CDR1 is SGHDN and CDR2 is FVKESK. V was trimmed by 1 base and J by 1 base, leaving 10 bases between them. The CDR3 nucleotides read TGTGCCAGCAGCCAAGGGCCGGGGGTCCAAGAGACCCAGTACTTC. Protein sequence: CASSQGPGVQETQYF. Full variable domain (missing parts from reference TRBV14 and TRBJ2-5): EAGVTQFPSHSVIEKGQTVTLRCDPISGHDNLYWYRRVMGKEIKFLLHFVKESKQDESGMPNNRFLAERTGGTYSTLKVQPAELEDSGVYFCASSQGPGVQETQYFGPGTRLLVL.

The V call is TRBV5-4, the J call TRBJ2-7; 15 bases agree with TRBD2. Germline trimming cut 4 bases from V and 5 bases from J; bases unmatched to any gene: 7. The CDR3 extends over 16 amino acids. Per germline, CDR1 SGHNT and CDR2 YYREEE (reference sequence). CDR3 sequence (DNA): TGTGCCAGCAGCCATGGACTAGCGGGGGGGCTTGACGAGCAGTACTTC. It translates to CASSHGLAGGLDEQYF.

This chain links TRBV19 with TRBJ1-1; TRBD1 is a possible D gene (5 bases). V lost 5 bases and J lost 3, with 19 bases in between. CDR3 size: 16 residues. Germline-derived CDR1 and CDR2 are LNHDA and SQIVND (reference sequence). CDR3 amino acids: CASSSPPGRGDTEAFF. Here the CDR3 DNA reads TGTGCCAGTAGTTCCCCGCCGGGGAGGGGTGACACTGAAGCTTTCTTT.

The chain has TRBV18 and TRBJ1-2; D might be TRBD1 (5 bases). CDR1 is KGHSH and CDR2 is LQKENI in the germline V gene. The CDR3 contains 13 residues. Trimming shortened V by 1 base and J by 6 bases, and 9 bases separated the two germline ends. The CDR3 spells CASSPRGGDGYTF. DNA of the CDR3: TGTGCCAGCTCACCACGGGGCGGGGATGGCTACACCTTC.

The V call is TRBV10-3, the J call TRBJ1-2; TRBD1 is a possible D gene (5 bases). CDR3 length: 14 amino acids. Germline lookup yields CDR1 ENHRY and CDR2 SYGVKD. Trimming removed 6 bases from V and 5 bases from J, with 16 bases in between. The CDR3 spells CAIRGPDRIYGYTF. The CDR3, as DNA: TGTGCCATCAGAGGGCCCGACAGAATATATGGCTACACCTTC.

With regard to this clone: One junction end does not reproduce the germline sequence, and a read error may be involved. The genes are TRBV5-4 and TRBJ2-3; D is possibly TRBD1 (5 bases). The germline V gene encodes CDR1 SGHNT and CDR2 YYREEE (reference sequence). The CDR3 extends over 14 amino acids. The CDR3 is CASNLVGVPDTQYF. The CDR3, as DNA: TGTGCCAGCAACTTGGTAGGGGTTCCAGATACGCAGTATTTT.

The genes are TRBV10-2 and TRBJ2-3; unclear D gene. V was trimmed by 9 bases and J by 6 bases, leaving 19 bases between them. The CDR3 contains 14 residues. Looked up from germline, CDR1 is WSHSY and CDR2 is SAAADI. The CDR3 here is CARTVAALGDTQYF. The CDR3 DNA follows: TGCGCCAGAACCGTAGCTGCCCTCGGGGATACGCAGTATTTT.

The chain couples TRBV11-3 to TRBJ1-4, with D perhaps matching TRBD1 (5 bases). CDR1 and CDR2 (germline): SGHNT, YENEEA. This CDR3 region has 15 residues. With 3 bases removed from V and 2 bases from J, the gap between germline ends came to 10 bases. The CDR3 here is CASSFQGATNEKLFF. CDR3 in DNA: TGTGCCAGCAGCTTCCAGGGTGCGACTAATGAAAAACTGTTTTTT.

The chain combines TRBV7-2 with TRBJ2-1, with TRBD2 identical over 7 bases. CDR1 SGHTA and CDR2 FQGNSA come from the germline V gene. V was clipped by 5 bases and J by 8 bases; unmatched bases: 12. The length of the CDR3 is 15 residues. The CDR3 loop is CASSGALGGSYEQFF. The CDR3 DNA reads TGTGCCAGCAGCGGAGCGCTGGGAGGGTCGTATGAGCAGTTCTTC.

This chain links TRBV12-5 with TRBJ2-3; TRBD2 is a possible D gene (6 bases). Germline values: CDR1 LGHNT, CDR2 FRNRAP. V lost 7 bases and J 0 bases, leaving 8 bases between the germline ends. This CDR3 comprises 13 residues. The CDR3 DNA reads as TGTGCTAGTGCGGGGGTCAGCACAGATACGCAGTATTTT. Translation: CASAGVSTDTQYF.

This sequence joins TRBV7-8 and TRBJ1-1; the D gene is possibly TRBD1 (6 bases). The CDR3 totals 16 residues. Germline V gene data show CDR1 as SGHVS and CDR2 as FQNEAQ. V was clipped by 6 bases and J by 1 base, with 18 bases between them. The CDR3 nucleotides read TGTGCCAGCAGGCCAGGACAGACTAGCACGAACACTGAAGCTTTCTTT. As protein: CASRPGQTSTNTEAFF. The full variable domain, completed using reference TRBV7-8 and TRBJ1-1, is GAGVSQSPRYKVAKRGQDVALRCDPISGHVSLFWYQQALGQGPEFLTYFQNEAQLDKSGLPSDRFFAERPEGSVSTLKIQRTQQEDSAVYLCASRPGQTSTNTEAFFGQGTRLTVV.

This sequence joins TRBV10-3 and TRBJ2-2, with TRBD1 matching 11 bases. With 6 bases clipped from V and 1 base from J, the junction kept 4 bases outside the gene matches. Looked up from germline, CDR1 is ENHRY and CDR2 is SYGVKD. There are 16 residues in the CDR3. In DNA, the CDR3 is TGTGCCATCAGGCCGGGACAGGGGGGGAACACCGGGGAGCTGTTTTTT. Translating gives CAIRPGQGGNTGELFF.

The chain recombines TRBV6-1 with TRBJ2-1; 8 positions match TRBD1. The CDR3 has 15 residues. V lost 3 bases and J lost 7; bases outside the gene matches: 8. The germline gives CDR1 MNHNS, CDR2 SASEGT. The CDR3 sequence is CASSETGAGRNEQFF. The CDR3 coding sequence is TGTGCCAGCAGTGAGACAGGGGCCGGGCGAAATGAGCAGTTCTTC.